The clone carrying this T cell receptor (beta chain) was seen more than once but under ten times. Its target is unknown. After constant-region reverse-primer amplification, full-length variable regions underwent semi-nested PCR with Nested Universal Primer A. MiXCR, run by TCRdb on the 5' RACE reads, gives a single entry per CDR3 protein. The profile shows some 12,000 distinct CDR3 sequences, around 49% of them singletons. Naive CD4+ T cells were purified with Tregs depleted by CD25. CDR1 MNHEY and CDR2 SMNVEV come from the germline V gene (reference sequence). The CDR3 runs 16 residues. J was trimmed by 3 bases and V by 2 bases; bases with no gene match: 6. Regarding the study as a whole: Tumor memory CD4+ T cell TCR gene usage clustered with blood and lymph node memory CD4+ cells and lymph node naive CD4+ cells.

Input material: tumor-infiltrating naive CD4+ T cells sorted from the breast tumor. Indicated subset: naive CD4+ T cells, CD4+CD45RA+CD25-. The receptor's source is a female donor with breast cancer. The V gene is TRBV27, the J gene TRBJ1-4; 7 bases map to TRBD1. CDR3 loop: CASSLTGEQANEKLFF. The CDR3 DNA follows: TGTGCCAGCAGTTTAACAGGGGAGCAAGCTAATGAAAAACTGTTTTTT.